A selection of T cell receptor beta chains follows, all from one sample in a study of early T cells in non-severe SARS-CoV-2 infection. TCRdb re-derived calls from the 5' RACE reads in MiXCR, one entry per CDR3 protein. The sample has under 70,000 distinct CDR3 sequences; roughly 12% are singletons. Sequenced: whole blood. The receptors shown here come from an adult who was a healthcare worker with PCR-confirmed SARS-CoV-2 infection or an uninfected control (not recorded which). CDR3s include the opening cysteine and the closing phenylalanine or tryptophan. A D gene is named only where the DNA matches it firmly. Only some rows state a clone size, as once, few, many or a class for expanded clones.

abundance: many
j_gene: TRBJ1-5
d_gene: NA
v_gene: TRBV6-1
CDR3nt: TGTGCCAGCAGTGCGACCCCCACGCCCCAGCATTTT
CDR3aa: CASSATPTPQHF

abundance: NA
j_gene: TRBJ2-4
d_gene: NA
v_gene: TRBV29-1
CDR3nt: TGCAGCGTCGATACCTTTGGCATTCAGTACTTC
CDR3aa: CSVDTFGIQYF

abundance: few
j_gene: TRBJ2-7
d_gene: TRBD1
v_gene: TRBV12-3/TRBV12-4
CDR3nt: TGTGCCAGCAGAACAGGACAGGGACAGAACGAGCAGTACTTC
CDR3aa: CASRTGQGQNEQYF

abundance: few
j_gene: TRBJ2-4
d_gene: NA
v_gene: TRBV21-1
CDR3nt: TGTGCCAGCAGCAGATACAGGCACAAAAGCGGGAGGGTTAGCCCTTTAGCCAAAAACATTCAGTACTTC
CDR3aa: CASSRYRHKSGRVSPLAKNIQYF

abundance: NA
j_gene: TRBJ1-4
d_gene: NA
v_gene: TRBV3-1
CDR3nt: TGTGCCAGCAGCCAAGCGGGTAGTGAAAAACTGTTTTTT
CDR3aa: CASSQAGSEKLFF

abundance: many
j_gene: TRBJ2-7
d_gene: NA
v_gene: TRBV2
CDR3nt: TGTGCCAGCAGTGACGACAGCGGAGGCTACGAGCAGTACTTC
CDR3aa: CASSDDSGGYEQYF

abundance: few
j_gene: TRBJ2-3
d_gene: TRBD1
v_gene: TRBV5-1
CDR3nt: TGCGCCAGTAGAGAGGGACAGGGCGCAGATACGCAGTATTTT
CDR3aa: CASREGQGADTQYF

abundance: many
j_gene: TRBJ1-6
d_gene: NA
v_gene: TRBV10-3
CDR3nt: TGTGCCTCCTCGGAGAGGCAGGATAATTCACCCCTCCACTTT
CDR3aa: CASSERQDNSPLHF

abundance: NA
j_gene: TRBJ2-1
d_gene: NA
v_gene: TRBV3-1
CDR3nt: TGTGCCAGCAGCCCGACTAGGGGATCCTACAATGAACAGTTCTTC
CDR3aa: CASSPTRGSYNEQFF

abundance: NA
j_gene: TRBJ1-1
d_gene: NA
v_gene: TRBV10-3
CDR3nt: TGTGCCATCAGATTTACTGGGGACACTGAAGCTTTCTTT
CDR3aa: CAIRFTGDTEAFF

abundance: NA
j_gene: TRBJ2-2
d_gene: NA
v_gene: TRBV2
CDR3nt: TGTGCCAGCTCCCTACCCGGAACCGCCGGGGAGCTGTTTTTT
CDR3aa: CASSLPGTAGELFF

abundance: many
j_gene: TRBJ2-2
d_gene: TRBD2
v_gene: TRBV11-2
CDR3nt: TGTGCCAGCAGCTTAACAACTAGCGGGGCTAGCGGGGAGCTGTTTTTT
CDR3aa: CASSLTTSGASGELFF

abundance: many
j_gene: TRBJ2-1
d_gene: NA
v_gene: TRBV4-2
CDR3nt: TGTGCCAGCAGCCAACCTACAGGGAGGAATGAGCAGTTCTTC
CDR3aa: CASSQPTGRNEQFF